Listed below are T cell receptor beta chains from one sample, sequenced in a study of blood T cells in healthy people across ages. Each CDR3 protein is one row after TCRdb ran MiXCR on the 5' RACE reads. The sample lists about 570,000 distinct CDR3 sequences, roughly a quarter occurring once. Sequencing was carried out using blood. Source of these receptors: a woman in her 70s in good health. Each CDR3 is given with its conserved first and last residue. D genes are given only for firm matches. Expanded clones are given a class, and other clones once, few, many or no size at all.

d_call: -; clone_size: few; v_call: TRBV4-1; j_call: TRBJ1-2; cdr3_aa: CASSQAAGYTF; cdr3_nt: TGCGCCAGCAGCCAAGCAGCTGGCTACACCTTC
d_call: -; clone_size: few; v_call: TRBV20-1; j_call: TRBJ2-7; cdr3_aa: CSARGTQGRYEQYF; cdr3_nt: TGCAGTGCTAGGGGGACACAGGGTCGGTACGAGCAGTACTTC
d_call: -; clone_size: -; v_call: TRBV9; j_call: TRBJ2-3; cdr3_aa: CASSASSRDTQYF; cdr3_nt: TGTGCCAGCAGCGCCTCCTCCCGGGATACGCAGTATTTT
d_call: TRBD1; clone_size: few; v_call: TRBV20-1; j_call: TRBJ2-7; cdr3_aa: CSASDERGHEQYF; cdr3_nt: TGCAGTGCTAGCGACGAAAGGGGGCACGAGCAGTACTTC
d_call: TRBD1; clone_size: few; v_call: TRBV20-1; j_call: TRBJ2-3; cdr3_aa: CSARDRGTATQYF; cdr3_nt: TGCAGTGCTAGGGACAGGGGAACGGCTACGCAGTATTTT
d_call: -; clone_size: few; v_call: TRBV7-6; j_call: TRBJ1-6; cdr3_aa: CASSLEALNNSPLHF; cdr3_nt: TGTGCCAGCAGCTTAGAGGCCCTCAATAATTCACCCCTCCACTTT
d_call: -; clone_size: -; v_call: TRBV5-6; j_call: TRBJ2-7; cdr3_aa: CAKPYEQYF; cdr3_nt: TGTGCCAAGCCCTACGAGCAGTACTTC
d_call: -; clone_size: few; v_call: TRBV9; j_call: TRBJ2-2; cdr3_aa: CASSVMGDTGELFF; cdr3_nt: TGTGCCAGCAGCGTAATGGGAGACACCGGGGAGCTGTTTTTT
d_call: -; clone_size: few; v_call: TRBV11-2; j_call: TRBJ2-5; cdr3_aa: CASSQSARSQYF; cdr3_nt: TGTGCCAGCAGCCAATCCGCTAGGTCCCAGTACTTC
d_call: -; clone_size: few; v_call: TRBV20-1; j_call: TRBJ2-1; cdr3_aa: CSADQGDEQFF; cdr3_nt: TGCAGTGCTGATCAGGGAGATGAGCAGTTCTTC
d_call: TRBD2; clone_size: many; v_call: TRBV10-3; j_call: TRBJ2-1; cdr3_aa: CAISPGTSGDNEQFF; cdr3_nt: TGTGCCATCAGTCCCGGGACTAGCGGTGACAATGAGCAGTTCTTC
d_call: -; clone_size: few; v_call: TRBV7-2; j_call: TRBJ2-7; cdr3_aa: CASSWSYQGANEQYF; cdr3_nt: TGTGCCAGCAGCTGGTCGTATCAGGGTGCCAACGAGCAGTACTTC
d_call: -; clone_size: -; v_call: TRBV29-1; j_call: TRBJ2-3; cdr3_aa: CSVGKGQYTDTQYF; cdr3_nt: TGCAGCGTTGGCAAGGGACAATACACAGATACGCAGTATTTT
d_call: TRBD2; clone_size: few; v_call: TRBV5-1; j_call: TRBJ2-3; cdr3_aa: CASSLDSGGLTDTQYF; cdr3_nt: TGCGCCAGCAGCTTGGATTCGGGGGGACTCACAGATACGCAGTATTTT
d_call: -; clone_size: few; v_call: TRBV6-1; j_call: TRBJ1-2; cdr3_aa: CASSDLLGGSGYTF; cdr3_nt: TGTGCCAGCAGTGATCTATTAGGAGGGTCTGGCTACACCTTC
d_call: TRBD2; clone_size: -; v_call: TRBV11-2; j_call: TRBJ2-7; cdr3_aa: CASSLGGGAVNEQYF; cdr3_nt: TGTGCCAGCAGCTTAGGCGGGGGGGCCGTTAACGAGCAGTACTTC